This is a list of T cell receptor beta chains from one sample in a study of regulatory T cells in long-lasting Graves disease. One entry per CDR3 protein results from TCRdb running MiXCR on the multiplex PCR reads. The sample has about 620,000 distinct CDR3 sequences; under 20% are singletons. A further study also used this sample, focusing on T cells in Graves' hyperthyroidism and ophthalmopathy.

The sample in question was peripheral blood mononuclear cells (PBMCs), obtained at new diagnosis, from a patient treated with antithyroid drugs. These receptors were collected from a woman in her twenties or thirties with Graves disease. Both conserved end residues are part of each CDR3.

v_gene: TRBV24-1; j_gene: TRBJ2-1; CDR3aa: CATSDGQGLNEQFF
v_gene: TRBV19; j_gene: TRBJ2-1; CDR3aa: CASSIPGDNEQFF
v_gene: TRBV6-1; j_gene: TRBJ2-7; CDR3aa: CASRVTSGDTYEQYF
v_gene: TRBV5-1; j_gene: TRBJ1-1; CDR3aa: CASSLAGGQNTEAFF
v_gene: TRBV6-4; j_gene: TRBJ2-2; CDR3aa: CASRHGTGELFF
v_gene: TRBV6-1; j_gene: TRBJ2-1; CDR3aa: CATYLAGGNEQFF
v_gene: TRBV11-2; j_gene: TRBJ2-3; CDR3aa: CASSFNRAPSDTQYF
v_gene: TRBV30; j_gene: TRBJ1-1; CDR3aa: CAWSVYGGSVTEAFF
v_gene: TRBV5-1; j_gene: TRBJ2-3; CDR3aa: CASSLALALNTDTQYF
v_gene: TRBV12-3/TRBV12-4; j_gene: TRBJ2-7; CDR3aa: CASRWGASSYEQYF
v_gene: TRBV9; j_gene: TRBJ2-1; CDR3aa: CASGQNSYNEQFF